A single sample gave rise to the 8 T cell receptor beta chains below, sequenced in a study of blood T cells in healthy people across ages. PCR was performed a second time for about 6 to 11 cycles using a sample-barcoded 5' primer and a J-beta primer mix. One entry per CDR3 protein, called by TCRdb with MiXCR from the 5' RACE reads. The table lists about 1.5 million distinct CDR3 sequences, less than 45% of them singletons. Sequenced material: blood. The receptors shown here come from a woman younger than 30 in good health.

The J gene is TRBJ2-5, the V gene TRBV6-2 or TRBV6-3; D uncertain. TRBJ2-7 explains the end of the DNA better; the J call may be wrong. This CDR3 spans 13 amino acids. The germline gives CDR1 MNHEY, CDR2 SVGEGT. CDR3 sequence (DNA): TGTGCCAGCAGTTATGACCTAGGGAACGAGCAGTACTTC. Translation: CASSYDLGNEQYF.

The chain carries TRBV14 and TRBJ2-7; maybe TRBD2 (5 bases). Trimming removed 4 bases at V and 0 bases at J, with 16 bases between. Germline V gene data show CDR1 as SGHDN and CDR2 as FVKESK. This CDR3 is 16 amino acids long. The CDR3 DNA is TGTGCCAGCAGCCCGTTCGGACTCGGCGGCTCCTACGAGCAGTACTTC. Its translation: CASSPFGLGGSYEQYF.

This clonotype was counted only a few times. This chain connects TRBV5-5 to TRBJ2-1; D is undetermined. Trimming cost V 1 base and J 0 bases, with 11 bases left between them. CDR3 size: 16 residues. Germline loops: CDR1 SGHKS, CDR2 YYEKEE (reference sequence). The CDR3 coding sequence is TGTGCCAGCAGCTTGCCTCTACAGAGCTCCTACAATGAGCAGTTCTTC. Protein sequence: CASSLPLQSSYNEQFF.

The rearrangement links TRBV20-1 to TRBJ1-1, with a tentative D call TRBD1 (5 bases). Germline V lookup: CDR1 DFQATT, CDR2 SNEGSKA (reference sequence). The CDR3 extends over 14 amino acids. Deletions cut 1 base from V and 6 bases from J, with 15 bases between. CDR3 nucleotide sequence: TGCAGTGCTAGAGGCCGGACAAACCGGCCTGAAGCTTTCTTT. Translating gives CSARGRTNRPEAFF.

This clonotype was recorded a few times. The chain employs TRBV6-5 and TRBJ1-2; 7 nucleotides match TRBD1. Germline V gene sequence: CDR1 MNHEY, CDR2 SVGAGI. V dropped 5 bases and J dropped 1; count of bases not matched to a gene: 10. The CDR3 contains 16 residues. CDR3 sequence reads: CASSNPRQGHNYGYTF. The CDR3 coding sequence is TGTGCCAGCAGTAACCCAAGACAGGGTCATAACTATGGCTACACCTTC.

The count of this clonotype is one. This rearrangement joins TRBV7-2 to TRBJ2-3, with D tentatively TRBD2 (5 bases). Germline CDR1 and CDR2: SGHTA and FQGNSA. Trimming stripped 1 base from V and 3 bases from J, with 14 bases between. This CDR3 is 16 amino acids long. In nucleotides, the CDR3 is TGTGCCAGCAGCTTAGGGTTAGGTAGCGAAACAGATACGCAGTATTTT. Translating gives CASSLGLGSETDTQYF.

Written as DNA, the CDR3 is TGTGCCAGCAGTTTATCGAATGGCTACACCTTC. Amino acids: CASSLSNGYTF. The chain employs TRBV27 and TRBJ1-2; D gene ambiguous. V was pared by 0 bases and J by 6 bases, with 2 bases between. The length of the CDR3 is 11 residues. Germline CDR1 and CDR2: MNHEY and SMNVEV (reference sequence).

The chain's CDR3 is CASSQVLAGAEQYF. DNA for the CDR3: TGTGCCAGCAGCCAGGTACTAGCGGGAGCCGAGCAGTACTTC. V is TRBV7-2 and J is TRBJ2-5, with 11 bases aligning to TRBD2. Matching the DNA end better, TRBJ2-7 makes the J call doubtful. The germline V gene encodes CDR1 SGHTA and CDR2 FQGNSA. The CDR3 loop spans 14 amino acids.